The 3 T cell receptor beta chains listed next were all sequenced from one sample in a study of T cell repertoires in cytomegalovirus infection. TCRdb re-analysed the reads in MiXCR, keeping a single row per CDR3 protein. The sample lists fewer than 550,000 distinct CDR3 sequences, 15% to 20% occurring once. The sequencing sample was made of CD8+ T cells from PBMCs. The receptors derive from a human donor in good health (CMV status not recorded). Some clones in this sample may be carry-over from other donors' samples.

The V call is TRBV15, the J call TRBJ1-1, with 8 bases matching TRBD1. Germline CDR1 and CDR2: LNHNV and YYDKDF (reference sequence). The CDR3 sequence is 15 residues long. V was pared by 4 bases and J by 3 bases, with 7 bases of the junction left unmatched. For the CDR3, the DNA is TGTGCCACCAGCACTCGACAGGGGCCGGACACTGAAGCTTTCTTT. It codes for CATSTRQGPDTEAFF.

This clonotype showed up many times. V gene TRBV11-2 combines with J gene TRBJ2-7, with 13 bases fitting TRBD2. With V trimmed by 3 bases and J by 5 bases, 7 bases remained unmatched. CDR3 length: 16 residues. Germline V CDR1 and CDR2: SGHAT, FQNNGV. The CDR3 DNA reads as TGTGCCAGCAGCTTGACTAGCGGGGGGCAATTACACGAGCAGTACTTC. It is translated as CASSLTSGGQLHEQYF. The full variable domain, its missing parts supplied by reference TRBV11-2 and TRBJ2-7, is EAGVAQSPRYKIIEKRQSVAFWCNPISGHATLYWYQQILGQGPKLLIQFQNNGVVDDSQLPKDRFSAERLKGVDSTLKIQPAKLEDSAVYLCASSLTSGGQLHEQYFGPGTRLTVT.

This clonotype has ten or more counts. The CDR3 is CATSQSNEQFF. DNA for the CDR3: TGTGCCACCAGTCAATCCAATGAGCAGTTCTTC. V gene TRBV24-1 combines with J gene TRBJ2-1; no definite D call. The CDR3 loop spans 11 amino acids. Trimming cost V 6 bases and J 6 bases, with 5 bases left between them. The germline gives CDR1 KGHDR, CDR2 SFDVKD.